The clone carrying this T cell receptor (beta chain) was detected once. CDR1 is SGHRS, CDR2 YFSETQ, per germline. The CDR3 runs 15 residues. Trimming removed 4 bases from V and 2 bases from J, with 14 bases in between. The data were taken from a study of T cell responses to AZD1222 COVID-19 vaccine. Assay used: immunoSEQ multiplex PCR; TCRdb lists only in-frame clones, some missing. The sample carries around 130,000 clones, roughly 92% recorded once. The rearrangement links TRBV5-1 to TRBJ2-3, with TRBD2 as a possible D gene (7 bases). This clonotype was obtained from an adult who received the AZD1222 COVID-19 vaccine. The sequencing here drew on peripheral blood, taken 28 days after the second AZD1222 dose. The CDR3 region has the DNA TGCGCCAGCAGCCTTGCGGGGGCCATCACAGATACGCAGTATTTT. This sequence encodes CASSLAGAITDTQYF.